One T cell receptor (beta chain) is described in this entry. Its antigen target is currently unknown. The sample holds no much larger clone one base away, and base qualities are not on file. This record comes from a study of T cells in Graves' hyperthyroidism and ophthalmopathy (dated 2019 in TCRdb). Describing the broader study: Peripheral blood samples were taken at the time of initial diagnosis, prior to any treatment. Prospective prediction of ophthalmopathy was tested in an independent validation cohort of fewer than 20 hyperthyroidism patients and some 17 patients who later progressed to ophthalmopathy. Thyroid tissue and blood T-cell repertoires from about six Graves' hyperthyroidism patients were also compared in the study. The approximately 98 discovery patients were randomly divided into training and test sets at a 7:3 ratio. A discovery cohort of approximately 100 patients, about 40 with Graves' ophthalmopathy and 57 with stable Graves' hyperthyroidism, was used to find distinguishing TCR V-J signatures. After sampling, hyperthyroidism patients received methimazole starting at 30 mg daily, and ophthalmopathy patients received high-dose intravenous methylprednisolone. The paper reports TCR Vbeta CDR3 sequencing of 140 or so peripheral blood samples: around 45 ophthalmopathy, fewer than 80 hyperthyroidism and 17 progressor patients.

Moderately to severely active disease, a Clinical Activity Score of at least 3, a NOSPECS grade of at least 4, and a duration under 3 months were present in ophthalmopathy patients. Exclusion was applied to patients with uncontrolled infections, other autoimmune diseases, pregnancy or lactation. Diagnoses relied on clinical symptoms, serum thyroxine and TRAb, thyroid ultrasound and orbital computed tomography. PBMCs were isolated from around 10 ml of fresh peripheral blood by Ficoll-Paque density gradient centrifugation. Trizol reagent was used to extract total RNA, and RNA quality was then checked on an Agilent 2100 Bioanalyzer. Amplification of TCR beta CDR3 regions was carried out from RNA transcripts. The TCR CDR3 was subjected to a first round of RT-PCR using the HTBI primer set and the Qiagen OneStep RT-PCR kit. Libraries were constructed in a second round of multiplex PCR, after which size selection and purification were carried out. Libraries were sequenced paired-end with 100 bp reads on an Illumina HiSeq2000. As for the authors' bioinformatics: SOAPnuke was used to process the raw data, throwing out any read that contained adapters or uncalled bases, had a mean Phred below 15, or lacked an exact constant-primer or identifier match. COPE v1.2.5 was used to merge the high-quality paired reads, and each unique nucleotide sequence was defined as a clonotype. MiTCR v1.1 was used to align clonotypes to the IMGT TRBV, TRBD and TRBJ reference segments. The analysis was restricted to V-J combinations with a frequency above 0.0001, which together covered 99% to 99.2% of the repertoires. A TCS score was defined as the ratio of F50 (clonal expansion) to E x V (chaos), with BLOSUM62-based TCRdist applied between CDR3 peptides within each V-J. Welch's t-statistics and random forest reduced several hundred V-J features to 13, which were used in a naive Bayes classifier (R e1071). TCRdb passed the public sequencing reads through fastp at Q25 and MiXCR, retaining productive beta sequences. Rows with a matching CDR3 protein are joined into one entry that keeps the most common DNA and genes. TCRdb, rather than the study authors, made the V and J calls. The sample has fewer than 450,000 distinct CDR3 sequences on record, under 20% of them singletons. The top ten hold about 38% of the sample.

The full study reports these points: In validation, progression to ophthalmopathy was predicted by the model with 70.59% sensitivity and just over 72% specificity, a median of approximately 6.5 months before onset. In cross-validation, a model built on a 13 V-J signature told ophthalmopathy apart from stable hyperthyroidism with under 90% sensitivity and approximately 81% specificity, and in testing the same model reached 80%/75%. Sample size was not statistically predetermined, and blinding of investigators to group allocation was not performed. Most expanded thyroid clonotypes (frequency above 0.001) were also detected in blood, a finding suggesting that blood repertoires may reflect thyroid immune responses.

V loses 7 bases at its end and J loses 5 bases; junction bases beyond the gene matches: 10. Per the germline V gene (reference sequence), LNHDA is the CDR1 and SQIVND is the CDR2. The cysteine opens and the phenylalanine closes a CDR3 of 15 amino acids. Only CDR3 DNA is held: 45 bases, read in frame from base 1. This chain joins TRBV19 to TRBJ2-3; TRBD1 aligns with 9 central bases. This clonotype was obtained from a young man with Graves' ophthalmopathy. The material sequenced was blood. The CDR3 protein: CASNRGTGTLDTQYF. The sequence in DNA is TGTGCCAGTAATCGGGGGACAGGGACTCTAGATACGCAGTATTTT.